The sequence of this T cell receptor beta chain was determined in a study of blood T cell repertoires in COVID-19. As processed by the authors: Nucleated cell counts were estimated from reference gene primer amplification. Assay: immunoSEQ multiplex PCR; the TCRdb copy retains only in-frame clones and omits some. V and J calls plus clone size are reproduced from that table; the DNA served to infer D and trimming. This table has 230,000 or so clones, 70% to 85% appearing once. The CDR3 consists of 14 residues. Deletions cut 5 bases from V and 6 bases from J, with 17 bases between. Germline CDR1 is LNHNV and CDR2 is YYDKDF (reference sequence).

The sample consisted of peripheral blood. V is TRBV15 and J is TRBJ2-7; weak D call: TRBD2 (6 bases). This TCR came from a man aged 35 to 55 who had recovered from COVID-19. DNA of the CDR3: TGTGCCACCAGCTTAAAGGGCGGGGTTGGCGAGCAGTACTTC. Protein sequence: CATSLKGGVGEQYF.